This entry concerns a single T cell receptor beta chain. These data come from a study of cytomegalovirus exposure and HLA in healthy donors. The repertoire was sequenced with immunoSEQ multiplex PCR; TCRdb's copy has only in-frame clones and lacks some. The sample lists 120,000 or so clones; approximately 86% were seen once. From germline, CDR1 is SGHTS and CDR2 YDEGEE. V was trimmed by 3 bases and J by 3 bases, leaving 9 bases between them. CDR3 size: 13 residues. The origin of this receptor is a man aged 18 to 30 in good health and CMV-seropositive. Sequenced material: PBMCs. The chain combines TRBV5-8 with TRBJ1-1; no clear D gene. The CDR3: CASSSFRDTEAFF. The CDR3 DNA follows: TGTGCCAGCAGCTCTTTCCGAGACACTGAAGCTTTCTTT. Supplemented by reference TRBV5-8 and TRBJ1-1, the full variable domain reads EAGVTQSPTHLIKTRGQQATLRCSPISGHTSVYWYQQALGLGLQFLLWYDEGEERNRGNFPPRFSGRQFPNYSSELNVNALELEDSALYLCASSSFRDTEAFFGQGTRLTVV.